This T cell receptor (beta chain) derives from a study of preoperative IRX-2 immunotherapy in early breast cancer. As for treatment: preoperative locoregional IRX-2 cytokine immunotherapy. Preoperative locoregional IRX-2 cytokine immunotherapy was tested in the phase Ib source study. Losses at the gene ends were 2 bases for V and 1 base for J; bases not matched to a gene: 16. The CDR3 covers 22 residues. The V gene's germline CDR1 is MDHEN and CDR2 SYDVKM. Repertoires were generated with immunoSEQ multiplex PCR, while TCRdb's copy carries only in-frame clones and drops some. Here the sample spans roughly 24,000 clones, roughly four fifths being singletons. Relative to its sample, this clone is medium-sized.

The sequencing used lymph node tissue, collected after IRX-2 immunotherapy. This clonotype was obtained from a human donor with breast cancer. The chain has TRBV28 and TRBJ2-6; 11 nucleotides line up with TRBD2. The CDR3 sequence: CASSLEGLAGGPRKSGANVLTF. CDR3 in DNA: TGTGCCAGCAGTTTAGAGGGGCTAGCGGGAGGCCCGCGGAAGTCTGGGGCCAACGTCCTGACTTTC.